Detailed here is one TCR beta chain. Per the germline V gene, CDR1 is SGHTA and CDR2 is FQGNSA. V lost 0 bases to trimming and J lost 3 bases, with 9 bases between them. This CDR3 contains 14 residues. This sample was taken from a study of T cell changes during pregnancy in multiple sclerosis. Clones were sequenced by immunoSEQ multiplex PCR, and TCRdb holds only the in-frame ones, with some missing. The sample has 90,000 to 100,000 clones; 90% to 95% are singletons. The sample was peripheral blood, taken in the first trimester of pregnancy. The receptor was derived from a female donor with multiple sclerosis, enrolled in a pregnancy study. The genes are TRBV7-2 and TRBJ2-7; TRBD2 might be the D (7 bases). CDR3 DNA: TGTGCCAGCAGCTTAGCGGGGGGGCTCTACGAGCAGTACTTC. Translation: CASSLAGGLYEQYF.